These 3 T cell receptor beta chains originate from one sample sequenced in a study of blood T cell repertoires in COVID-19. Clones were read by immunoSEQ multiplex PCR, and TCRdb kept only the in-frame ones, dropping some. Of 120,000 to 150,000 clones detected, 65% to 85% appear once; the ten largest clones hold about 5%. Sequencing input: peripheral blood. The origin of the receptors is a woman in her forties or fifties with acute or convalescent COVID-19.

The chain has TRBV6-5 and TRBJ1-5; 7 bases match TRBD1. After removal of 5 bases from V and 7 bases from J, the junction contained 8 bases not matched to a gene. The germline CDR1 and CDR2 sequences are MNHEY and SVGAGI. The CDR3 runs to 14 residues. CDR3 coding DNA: TGTGCCAGCAGTAACCAGGGGGACGGGCAGCCCCAGCATTTT. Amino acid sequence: CASSNQGDGQPQHF.

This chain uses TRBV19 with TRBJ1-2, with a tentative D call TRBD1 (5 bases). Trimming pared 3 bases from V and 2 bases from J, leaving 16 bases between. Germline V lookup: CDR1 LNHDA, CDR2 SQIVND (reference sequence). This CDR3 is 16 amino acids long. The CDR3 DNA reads TGTGCCAGTAGTATGGGTTTGCGAACAGGAAACTATGGCTACACCTTC. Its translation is CASSMGLRTGNYGYTF.

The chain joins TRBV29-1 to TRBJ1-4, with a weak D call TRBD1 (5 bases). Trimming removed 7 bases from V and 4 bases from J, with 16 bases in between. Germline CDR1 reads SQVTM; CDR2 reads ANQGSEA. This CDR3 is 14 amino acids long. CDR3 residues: CSAPGGGSNEKLFF. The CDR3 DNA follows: TGCAGCGCCCCCGGGGGAGGTAGTAATGAAAAACTGTTTTTT.